Presented here are 19 T cell receptor beta chains from one specimen sequenced in a study of OX40 agonist ivuxolimab in advanced cancers. Assay: immunoSEQ multiplex PCR; the TCRdb copy retains only in-frame clones and omits some. The sample consists of nearly 80,000 clones, 70% to 90% of them appearing once. The sample in question was CD4+ or CD8+ T cells sorted from blood, obtained in a trial of the OX40 agonist ivuxolimab. Every receptor here comes from an adult with an advanced solid tumor such as melanoma, head and neck, liver or kidney cancer.

The gene calls are TRBV7-6 and TRBJ2-2; the match to TRBD1 covers 8 bases. V dropped 4 bases and J dropped 3; count of bases not matched to a gene: 10. This CDR3 comprises 17 residues. Looked up from germline, CDR1 is SGHVS and CDR2 is FNYEAQ. CDR3 bases: TGTGCCAGCAGCTCTAAAACCAGGGGGCTGTACACCGGGGAGCTGTTTTTT. Encoded protein: CASSSKTRGLYTGELFF. Variable domain in full (rest from reference TRBV7-6 and TRBJ2-2): GAGVSQSPRYKVTKRGQDVALRCDPISGHVSLYWYRQALGQGPEFLTYFNYEAQQDKSGLPNDRFSAERPEGSISTLTIQRTEQRDSAMYRCASSSKTRGLYTGELFFGEGSRLTVL.

The CDR3 DNA reads as TGTGCCAGCGGGGTCGGTAGCTCCTACGAGCAGTACTTC. Translation gives CASGVGSSYEQYF. This chain connects TRBV11-3 to TRBJ2-7; D gene uncertain. The V gene's germline CDR1 is SGHNT and CDR2 YENEEA. The V end lost 8 bases, the J end lost 0 bases, and 11 bases lay between the germline ends. The CDR3 is 13 residues long.

About this clone: Its ends do not fully match the called genes, so a read error is possible. CDR3 DNA: TGTGCCTGGGCGTCTGGCGCGGGGACAGGTACGCAGTATTTT. Translation gives CAWASGAGTGTQYF. The rearrangement uses TRBV30 and TRBJ2-3; TRBD1 agrees at 8 bases. From germline, CDR1 is GTSNPN and CDR2 SVGIG (reference sequence). This CDR3 comprises 14 residues. Looking up the rest from reference TRBV30 and TRBJ2-3 gives the full variable domain: SQTIHQWPATLVQPVGSPLSLECTVEGTSNPNLYWYRQAAGRGLQLLFYSVGIGQISSEVPQNLSASRPQDRQFILSSKKLLLSDSGFYLCAWASGAGTGTQYFGPGTRLTVL.

This clone appeared a single time. The chain has TRBV30 and TRBJ1-6; D gene unclear. CDR3 length equals 15 residues. In germline, CDR1 is GTSNPN, CDR2 SVGIG (reference sequence). V was cut by 1 base and J by 10 bases, with 17 bases left in between. DNA of the CDR3: TGTGCCTGGAGTGAACGGGGAGGGCCGGACTCACCCCTCCACTTT. This codes for CAWSERGGPDSPLHF.

This rearrangement joins TRBV28 to TRBJ1-3, with D perhaps TRBD1 (6 bases). The germline V gene encodes CDR1 MDHEN and CDR2 SYDVKM. The CDR3 sequence is 14 residues long. With 4 bases removed from V and 3 bases from J, the gap between germline ends came to 10 bases. The CDR3 loop is CASSSPDSGNTIYF. The CDR3 region has the DNA TGTGCCAGCAGTTCTCCGGACAGTGGAAACACCATATATTTT.

The chain recombines TRBV2 with TRBJ2-1; D is unresolved. The germline V gene encodes CDR1 SNHLY and CDR2 FYNNEI. V dropped 7 bases and J dropped 12 bases, with 16 bases sitting between them. This CDR3 is 12 amino acids long. CDR3 in amino acids: CASTLSQSMQFF. The CDR3 coding sequence is TGTGCCAGCACCCTGAGTCAGTCGATGCAGTTCTTC.

The gene calls are TRBV10-3 and TRBJ1-1; a possible D gene is TRBD1 (5 bases). V was trimmed by 2 bases and J by 1 base, leaving 11 bases between them. This CDR3 comprises 15 residues. Germline CDR1 reads ENHRY; CDR2 reads SYGVKD. The CDR3 region is CAISEEGRGNTEAFF. CDR3 nucleotides: TGTGCCATCAGTGAGGAGGGGCGGGGGAACACTGAAGCTTTCTTT.

The gene calls are TRBV6-1 and TRBJ2-7; 13 bases are shared with TRBD2. Losses at the gene ends were 4 bases for V and 4 bases for J; bases not matched to a gene: 4. The CDR3 spans 15 residues. The germline gives CDR1 MNHNS, CDR2 SASEGT. In DNA form, the CDR3 reads TGTGCCAGCAGTGCGGGACTAGCGGGACCTTACGAGCAGTACTTC. Its protein is CASSAGLAGPYEQYF.

The V call is TRBV12-5, the J call TRBJ2-5; 9 nucleotides line up with TRBD2. The V segment lost 5 bases and the J segment 5 bases; nucleotides outside the gene matches: 6. The CDR3 sequence is 14 residues long. CDR1 and CDR2 (germline): LGHNT, FRNRAP. CDR3 nucleotide sequence: TGTGCTAGTGGTGGAAGGGCGGGAGGGGAGACCCAGTACTTC. Protein product: CASGGRAGGETQYF.

This clone was detected only once. The chain employs TRBV5-6 and TRBJ1-3; D gene ambiguous. This CDR3 region has 12 residues. V lost 0 bases and J 8 bases, leaving 6 bases between the germline ends. In germline, CDR1 is SGHDT, CDR2 YYEEEE. CDR3 protein: CASSLETDTIYF. The CDR3, as DNA: TGTGCCAGCAGCTTGGAGACGGACACCATATATTTT.

The rearrangement uses TRBV5-4 and TRBJ1-3, with D perhaps TRBD1 (5 bases). CDR1 SGHNT and CDR2 YYREEE come from the germline V gene (reference sequence). The CDR3 length is 16 residues. With 3 bases removed from V and 0 bases from J, the gap between germline ends came to 13 bases. Written as DNA, the CDR3 is TGTGCCAGCAGCTGGGATGGGGGATTCTCTGGAAACACCATATATTTT. Translating gives CASSWDGGFSGNTIYF.

V is TRBV14 and J is TRBJ2-6; no definite D call. Trimming took 4 bases from V and 2 from J, leaving 18 bases between them. Per germline, CDR1 SGHDN and CDR2 FVKESK. The length of the CDR3 is 18 residues. CDR3 coding DNA: TGTGCCAGCAGCCGCCTCCGTGGGGAATTAACTGGGGCCAACGTCCTGACTTTC. This gives the protein CASSRLRGELTGANVLTF.

Points on this clone: Other DNA sequences in the sample encode the same CDR3. The V and J genes are TRBV2 and TRBJ1-5, with 7 bases that match TRBD1. Per germline, CDR1 SNHLY and CDR2 FYNNEI. The CDR3 covers 13 residues. V lost 7 bases to trimming and J lost 4 bases; unmatched junction nucleotides: 4. CDR3 nucleotide sequence: TGTGCCAGCAAACGGGACAGTAATCAGCCCCAGCATTTT. Its protein is CASKRDSNQPQHF.

The rearrangement uses TRBV14 and TRBJ1-2; no clear D. The CDR3 totals 13 residues. V was pared by 1 base and J by 8 bases, with 11 bases between. Germline CDR1 reads SGHDN; CDR2 reads FVKESK. CDR3 nucleotides: TGTGCCAGCAGCCAAGTTTTCCCACTCGGCTACACCTTC. It translates to CASSQVFPLGYTF.

The chain combines TRBV19 with TRBJ2-5; 11 nucleotides agree with TRBD2. Germline V gives CDR1 LNHDA, CDR2 SQIVND (reference sequence). This CDR3 has 15 amino acids. The V gene end was trimmed by 3 bases and the J gene end by 5 bases; junction bases not matched to a gene: 5. CDR3 nucleotide sequence: TGTGCCAGTAGTATCGGGACTAGCGGTTTTGAGACCCAGTACTTC. Translated: CASSIGTSGFETQYF.

The V and J genes are TRBV28 and TRBJ2-5; 8 bases match TRBD1. V dropped 7 bases and J dropped 5; count of bases not matched to a gene: 12. Germline V lookup: CDR1 MDHEN, CDR2 SYDVKM. The CDR3 has 15 amino acids. In DNA, the CDR3 is TGTGCCAGCAAAACAAATCAGGGGGCCGGTGAGACCCAGTACTTC. This gives the protein CASKTNQGAGETQYF.

The V and J genes are TRBV6-5 and TRBJ1-2; TRBD1 might be the D (5 bases). This CDR3 is 15 amino acids long. The V gene's germline CDR1 is MNHEY and CDR2 SVGAGI. V was shortened by 4 bases and J by 2 bases, with 14 bases between the two germline ends. For the CDR3, the DNA is TGTGCCAGCAGTTCCTTCGGGGGTATGAACTATGGCTACACCTTC. Its protein is CASSSFGGMNYGYTF.

This chain uses TRBV5-1 with TRBJ2-3; D unresolved. CDR3 size: 15 residues. The germline V and J ends were trimmed by 0 bases and 4 bases, with 12 bases remaining between them. Germline V lookup: CDR1 SGHRS, CDR2 YFSETQ. The CDR3 region has the DNA TGCGCCAGCAGCTTGGACGGATCCGAGGCAGATACGCAGTATTTT. Translated: CASSLDGSEADTQYF.

The chain links TRBV5-1 to TRBJ1-1; the D gene is possibly TRBD1 (5 bases). The CDR3 spans 15 residues. CDR1 is SGHRS and CDR2 is YFSETQ in the germline V gene. With 1 base removed from V and 1 base from J, the gap between germline ends came to 11 bases. The CDR3 nucleotides are TGCGCCAGCAGCTTGACGGGAGGGGCGAACACTGAAGCTTTCTTT. This translates into CASSLTGGANTEAFF.